This T cell receptor (beta chain) came from a study of cytomegalovirus exposure and HLA in healthy donors. Findings and limits, study-wide: Overall, approximately 150 TCR beta chains were annotated as cytomegalovirus-associated.

With regard to this clone: The antigen is undetermined.

PCR employed 60 Vbeta and 13 Jbeta primers. The repertoire was sequenced with immunoSEQ multiplex PCR; TCRdb's copy has only in-frame clones and lacks some. This table holds about 150,000 clones, around four fifths found once. The germline V gene has CDR1 SGHVS and CDR2 FQNEAQ. The CDR3 contains 15 residues. Trimming pared 4 bases from V and 2 bases from J, leaving 15 bases between. This TCR was sampled from a man aged 35-49 years in good health and CMV-seronegative. The chain is built from TRBV7-8 and TRBJ2-7; D possibly corresponds to TRBD1 (6 bases). Material: PBMCs. This CDR3 is CASSSHRVRAYEQYF. CDR3 nucleotides: TGTGCCAGCAGCTCACACAGGGTAAGGGCCTACGAGCAGTACTTC.